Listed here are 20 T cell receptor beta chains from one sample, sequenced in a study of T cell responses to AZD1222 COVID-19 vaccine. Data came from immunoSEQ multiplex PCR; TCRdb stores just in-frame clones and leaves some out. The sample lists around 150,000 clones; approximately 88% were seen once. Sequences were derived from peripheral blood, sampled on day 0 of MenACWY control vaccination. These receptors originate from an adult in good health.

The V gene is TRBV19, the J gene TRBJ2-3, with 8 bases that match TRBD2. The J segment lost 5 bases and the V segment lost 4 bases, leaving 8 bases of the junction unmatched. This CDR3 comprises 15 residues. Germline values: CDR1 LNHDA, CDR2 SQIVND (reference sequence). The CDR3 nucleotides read TGTGCCAGTAGTAGCAGCGGGGGCTTGAGAGATACGCAGTATTTT. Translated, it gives CASSSSGGLRDTQYF.

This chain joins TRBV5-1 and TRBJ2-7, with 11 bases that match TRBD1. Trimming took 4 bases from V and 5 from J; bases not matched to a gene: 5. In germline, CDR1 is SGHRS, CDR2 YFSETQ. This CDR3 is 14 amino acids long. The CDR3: CASSAGQGVHEQYF. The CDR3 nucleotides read TGCGCCAGCAGCGCGGGACAGGGGGTCCACGAGCAGTACTTC.

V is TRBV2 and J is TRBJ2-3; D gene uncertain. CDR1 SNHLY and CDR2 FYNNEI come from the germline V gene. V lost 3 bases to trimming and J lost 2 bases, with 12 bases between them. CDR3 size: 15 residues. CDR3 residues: CASSDFNPTTDTQYF. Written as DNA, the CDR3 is TGTGCCAGCAGTGATTTCAACCCTACCACAGATACGCAGTATTTT.

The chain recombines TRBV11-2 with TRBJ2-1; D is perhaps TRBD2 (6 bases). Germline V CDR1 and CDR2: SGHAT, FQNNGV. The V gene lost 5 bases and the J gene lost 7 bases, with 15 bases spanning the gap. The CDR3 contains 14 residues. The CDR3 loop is CASSPTRGNNEQFF. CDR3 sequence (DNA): TGTGCCAGCAGCCCTACGCGGGGAAATAATGAGCAGTTCTTC.

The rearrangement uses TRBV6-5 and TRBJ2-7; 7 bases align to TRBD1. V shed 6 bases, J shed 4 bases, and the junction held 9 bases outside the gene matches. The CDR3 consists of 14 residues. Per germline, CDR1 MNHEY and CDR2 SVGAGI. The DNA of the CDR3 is TGTGCCAGCAGGACCGGGACAGAGACGTACGAGCAGTACTTC. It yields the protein CASRTGTETYEQYF.

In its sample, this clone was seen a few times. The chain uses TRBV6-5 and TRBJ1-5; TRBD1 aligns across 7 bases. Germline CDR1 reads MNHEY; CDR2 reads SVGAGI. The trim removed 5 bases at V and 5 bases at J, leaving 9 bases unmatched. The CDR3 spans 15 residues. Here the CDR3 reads CASSLGTVGDQPQHF. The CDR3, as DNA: TGTGCCAGCAGTCTCGGGACAGTTGGTGATCAGCCCCAGCATTTT.

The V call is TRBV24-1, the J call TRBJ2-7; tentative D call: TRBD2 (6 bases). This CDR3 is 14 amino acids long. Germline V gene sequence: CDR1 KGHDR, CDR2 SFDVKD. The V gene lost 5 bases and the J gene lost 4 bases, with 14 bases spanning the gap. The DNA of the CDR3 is TGTGCCACCAGTGCCGCGAAGAGCGGGTACGAGCAGTACTTC. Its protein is CATSAAKSGYEQYF.

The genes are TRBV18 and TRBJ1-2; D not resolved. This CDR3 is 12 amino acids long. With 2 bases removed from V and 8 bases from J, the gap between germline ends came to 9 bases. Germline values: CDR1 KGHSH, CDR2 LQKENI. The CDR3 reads CASSPGIEGYTF. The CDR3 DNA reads TGTGCCAGCTCACCAGGGATAGAGGGCTACACCTTC.

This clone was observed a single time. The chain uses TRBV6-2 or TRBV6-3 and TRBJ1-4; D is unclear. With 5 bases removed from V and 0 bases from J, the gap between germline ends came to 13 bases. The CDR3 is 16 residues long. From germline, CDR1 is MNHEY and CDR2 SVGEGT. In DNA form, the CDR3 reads TGTGCCAGCAGTACCACTAACAGTGCAACTAATGAAAAACTGTTTTTT. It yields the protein CASSTTNSATNEKLFF.

CDR3 coding DNA: TGTGCCAGCAGCTTAGGGGCCGACTATGGCTACACCTTC. Protein product: CASSLGADYGYTF. This sequence joins TRBV11-3 and TRBJ1-2, with no clear D. The CDR3 totals 13 residues. Germline CDR1 and CDR2: SGHNT and YENEEA. With 1 base removed from V and 3 bases from J, the gap between germline ends came to 6 bases.

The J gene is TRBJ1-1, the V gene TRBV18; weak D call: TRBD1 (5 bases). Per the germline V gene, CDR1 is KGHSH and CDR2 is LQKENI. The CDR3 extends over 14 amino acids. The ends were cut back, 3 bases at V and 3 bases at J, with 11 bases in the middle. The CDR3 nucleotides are TGTGCCAGCTCACCGCGGGACCTGGACACTGAAGCTTTCTTT. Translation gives CASSPRDLDTEAFF.

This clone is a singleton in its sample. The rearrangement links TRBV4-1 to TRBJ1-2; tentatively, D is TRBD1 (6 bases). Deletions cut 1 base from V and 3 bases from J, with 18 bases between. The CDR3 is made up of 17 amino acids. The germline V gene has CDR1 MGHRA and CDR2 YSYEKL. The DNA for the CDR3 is TGCGCCAGCAGCCAAGTGGGCAGGGGCAGGGGTCACTATGGCTACACCTTC. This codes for CASSQVGRGRGHYGYTF.

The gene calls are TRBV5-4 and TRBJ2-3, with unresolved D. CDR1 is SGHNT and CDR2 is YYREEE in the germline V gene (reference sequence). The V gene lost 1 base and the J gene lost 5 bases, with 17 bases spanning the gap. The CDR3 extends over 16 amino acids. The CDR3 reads CASSLREQRPIDTQYF. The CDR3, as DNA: TGTGCCAGCAGCTTGAGGGAACAACGACCCATAGATACGCAGTATTTT.

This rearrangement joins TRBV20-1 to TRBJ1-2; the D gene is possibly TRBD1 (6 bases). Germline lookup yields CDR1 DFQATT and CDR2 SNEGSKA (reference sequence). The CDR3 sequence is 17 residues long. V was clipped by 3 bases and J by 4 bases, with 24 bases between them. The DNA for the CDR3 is TGCAGTGCTAGTTCAGCGTCAGGGGCAACACTGATCTATGGCTACACCTTC. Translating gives CSASSASGATLIYGYTF.

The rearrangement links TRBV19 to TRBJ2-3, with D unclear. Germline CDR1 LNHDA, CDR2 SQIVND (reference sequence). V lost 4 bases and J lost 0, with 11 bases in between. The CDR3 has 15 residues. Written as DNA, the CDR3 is TGTGCCAGTAGTAACCGAGGAGCTAGCACAGATACGCAGTATTTT. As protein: CASSNRGASTDTQYF.

CDR3 coding DNA: TGTGCCAGCAAGGACAGAAACTACGAGCAGTACTTC. Its translation is CASKDRNYEQYF. The chain has TRBV12-3 or TRBV12-4 and TRBJ2-7; D is perhaps TRBD1 (6 bases). The CDR3 has 12 amino acids. V lost 7 bases, J lost 3 bases, and 10 bases lay in between.

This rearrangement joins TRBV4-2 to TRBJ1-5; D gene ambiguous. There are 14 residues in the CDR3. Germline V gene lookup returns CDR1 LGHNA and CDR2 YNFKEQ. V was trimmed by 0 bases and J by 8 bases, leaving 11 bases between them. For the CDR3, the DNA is TGTGCCAGCAGCCAAGATCACGGGAAGGAGCCCCAGCATTTT. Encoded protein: CASSQDHGKEPQHF.

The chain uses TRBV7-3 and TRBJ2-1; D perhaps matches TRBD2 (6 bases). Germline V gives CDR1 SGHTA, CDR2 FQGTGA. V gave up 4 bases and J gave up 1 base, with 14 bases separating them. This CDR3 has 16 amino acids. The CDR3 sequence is CASSSILGSSYNEQFF. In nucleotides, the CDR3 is TGTGCCAGCAGCTCCATACTCGGGAGTTCCTACAATGAGCAGTTCTTC.

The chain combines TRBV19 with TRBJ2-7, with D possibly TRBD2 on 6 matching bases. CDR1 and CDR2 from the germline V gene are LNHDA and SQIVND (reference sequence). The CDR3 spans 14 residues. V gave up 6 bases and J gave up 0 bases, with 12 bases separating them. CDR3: CASRLSGVSYEQYF. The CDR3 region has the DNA TGTGCCAGTAGACTGTCGGGAGTCTCCTACGAGCAGTACTTC.

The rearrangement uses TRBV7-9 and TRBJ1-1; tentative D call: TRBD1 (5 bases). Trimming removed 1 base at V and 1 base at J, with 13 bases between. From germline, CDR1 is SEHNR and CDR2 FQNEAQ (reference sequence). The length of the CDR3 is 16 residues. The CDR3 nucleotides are TGTGCCAGCAGCTTAGACTGGGGGGACGGGAACACTGAAGCTTTCTTT. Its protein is CASSLDWGDGNTEAFF.